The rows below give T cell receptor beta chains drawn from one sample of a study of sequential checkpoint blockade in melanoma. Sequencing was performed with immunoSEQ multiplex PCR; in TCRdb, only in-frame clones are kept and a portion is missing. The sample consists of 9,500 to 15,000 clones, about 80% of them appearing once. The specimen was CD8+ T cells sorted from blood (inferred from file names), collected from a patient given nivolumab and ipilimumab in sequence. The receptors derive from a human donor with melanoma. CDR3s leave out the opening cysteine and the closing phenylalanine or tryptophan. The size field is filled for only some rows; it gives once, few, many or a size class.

cdr3_aa: ASSRMGLAGGGGRQF
v_call: TRBV11-2
clone_size: once

cdr3_aa: ASSKECPDRREKVWRAKNIQY
v_call: TRBV21-1
clone_size: .

cdr3_aa: ASRRGGGVTTDTQY
v_call: TRBV4-1
clone_size: .

cdr3_aa: ASSLLGRGLTDTQY
v_call: TRBV28
clone_size: .

cdr3_aa: ASSLQAGGGAKNIQY
v_call: TRBV4-1
clone_size: .

cdr3_aa: ASSLDGGADTQY
v_call: TRBV11-2
clone_size: once

cdr3_aa: ASERVTGSYEQY
v_call: TRBV28
clone_size: .

cdr3_aa: AISDPIQVNYEQY
v_call: TRBV10-3
clone_size: .

cdr3_aa: ASSPPGYTGELF
v_call: TRBV7-8
clone_size: once

cdr3_aa: ASRGQGQARTEAF
v_call: TRBV7-9
clone_size: .

cdr3_aa: ASSYGQGMNYGYT
v_call: TRBV6-5
clone_size: .

cdr3_aa: ASSQDRTGYSYNSPLH
v_call: TRBV4-1
clone_size: .

cdr3_aa: ASSLSEISHEQF
v_call: TRBV4-1
clone_size: .

cdr3_aa: ASSLKDRGQETQY
v_call: TRBV14
clone_size: .

cdr3_aa: ASSSIGTSSNYNEQF
v_call: TRBV7-9
clone_size: .

cdr3_aa: ASSLGQGTYGYT
v_call: TRBV7-6
clone_size: .

cdr3_aa: ASSLGAGTDYEQY
v_call: TRBV7-9
clone_size: few

cdr3_aa: ASSEYSAGRRTQY
v_call: TRBV25-1
clone_size: .

cdr3_aa: ASSMDSAPYEQY
v_call: TRBV6-1
clone_size: .

cdr3_aa: ASSFRGKTHNEQF
v_call: TRBV28
clone_size: .

cdr3_aa: ASSLSGTGVEQY
v_call: TRBV7-9
clone_size: .

cdr3_aa: ASSMARTGTGEVGETQY
v_call: TRBV19
clone_size: .

cdr3_aa: ASSSTQGGSYNEQF
v_call: TRBV7-8
clone_size: once

cdr3_aa: ASSVGLSSYEQY
v_call: TRBV6-5
clone_size: .

cdr3_aa: ASSRNTGGTGELF
v_call: TRBV7-9
clone_size: few

cdr3_aa: ASSLWREASYEQY
v_call: TRBV28
clone_size: .

cdr3_aa: ASSDSAGVTYDEQF
v_call: TRBV6-4
clone_size: few

cdr3_aa: ASSWKWTDTEQY
v_call: TRBV4-3
clone_size: .

cdr3_aa: AHTARLGPGEQY
v_call: TRBV18
clone_size: .

cdr3_aa: ASSLPGTSVYEQY
v_call: TRBV27
clone_size: .

cdr3_aa: ASSLAGVSDEQF
v_call: TRBV5-6
clone_size: .

cdr3_aa: ASSWGSYTNTEAF
v_call: TRBV5-1
clone_size: medium-sized

cdr3_aa: ASSLDAGPRREQY
v_call: TRBV7-9
clone_size: .

cdr3_aa: ASRVEGPYNEQF
v_call: TRBV27
clone_size: .

cdr3_aa: ASSLELAGPTYEQY
v_call: TRBV13
clone_size: .

cdr3_aa: ASSEGEASGSYEQY
v_call: TRBV6-1
clone_size: .

cdr3_aa: AISESPRTSSQETQY
v_call: TRBV10-3
clone_size: medium-sized

cdr3_aa: ASSPGVPMNTEAF
v_call: TRBV4-1
clone_size: .

cdr3_aa: ASSSRQYGYQPQH
v_call: TRBV28
clone_size: .

cdr3_aa: ASSDSIAGEGDNEQF
v_call: TRBV6-4
clone_size: .

cdr3_aa: ASSPGTGGSYEQY
v_call: TRBV5-1
clone_size: many

cdr3_aa: ASSYRGIAKNIQY
v_call: TRBV7-2
clone_size: .

cdr3_aa: ASSYSQEGREQF
v_call: TRBV6-5
clone_size: .

cdr3_aa: ASSEEANGELF
v_call: TRBV6-4
clone_size: .

cdr3_aa: ASSLGSGGYEQY
v_call: TRBV7-6
clone_size: .

cdr3_aa: AWSPPSGWYEQY
v_call: TRBV30
clone_size: few